Listed here are 13 T cell receptor beta chains from one sample, sequenced in a study of T cell responses to AZD1222 COVID-19 vaccine. Sequenced by immunoSEQ multiplex PCR; TCRdb stores in-frame clones only, minus some. This table has roughly 150,000 clones, around 93% appearing once. Sequences were derived from peripheral blood, sampled on day 0 of AZD1222 vaccination. These receptors all come from an adult in good health.

This rearrangement joins TRBV11-3 to TRBJ2-1, with 12 positions matching TRBD2. V lost 5 bases, J lost 1 base, and 9 bases stayed unmatched. The germline CDR1 and CDR2 sequences are SGHNT and YENEEA. This CDR3 is 18 amino acids long. The chain's CDR3 is CASSHGLAGGRSYNEQFF. For the CDR3, the DNA is TGTGCCAGCAGCCATGGGCTAGCGGGGGGGCGATCCTACAATGAGCAGTTCTTC.

V usage is TRBV9 and J usage is TRBJ2-5, with TRBD2 identical over 9 bases. This CDR3 is 16 amino acids long. CDR1 and CDR2 from the germline V gene are SGDLS and YYNGEE. The junction had 8 bases not matched to a gene; V was cut back by 0 bases and J by 5 bases. The CDR3 DNA follows: TGTGCCAGCAGCGTAGTTGGGATAGCGGGAGAGGAGACCCAGTACTTC. Protein product: CASSVVGIAGEETQYF.

This sequence joins TRBV6-5 and TRBJ1-5; perhaps TRBD1 as D (5 bases). The germline V gene encodes CDR1 MNHEY and CDR2 SVGAGI. This CDR3 has 13 residues. The germline V and J ends were trimmed by 6 bases and 4 bases, with 10 bases remaining between them. In nucleotides, the CDR3 is TGTGCCAGCAGCCCACAGGTAAATCAGCCCCAGCATTTT. Its protein product is CASSPQVNQPQHF.

This clone was seen only once. The CDR3 nucleotides read TGTGCCAGCAGCTTAACCCGACAGGGGTTTTCGGGCACCGGGGAGCTGTTTTTT. Residues: CASSLTRQGFSGTGELFF. The J gene is TRBJ2-2, the V gene TRBV7-2, with 8 bases identical to TRBD1. The CDR3 runs 18 residues. From germline, CDR1 is SGHTA and CDR2 FQGNSA. V was clipped by 2 bases and J by 4 bases; unmatched bases: 12.

On this clone itself: The junction departs from the called germline gene at one end, perhaps through a read error. The gene calls are TRBV5-1 and TRBJ1-6, with 8 bases matching TRBD1. CDR3 length equals 16 residues. Germline values: CDR1 SGHRS, CDR2 YFSETQ. The CDR3 sequence is CANSFTGGAQNSPLHF. As DNA, the CDR3 is TGCGCCAACAGCTTCACAGGGGGAGCTCAGAATTCACCCCTCCACTTT.

The CDR3 DNA sequence: TGTGCCAGCAGCTACTCGGGGGGAGCCTACGAGCAGTACTTC. Its protein is CASSYSGGAYEQYF. The chain employs TRBV28 and TRBJ2-7; 7 positions agree with TRBD2. This CDR3 spans 14 amino acids. Germline V lookup: CDR1 MDHEN, CDR2 SYDVKM. The V gene end was trimmed by 6 bases and the J gene end by 2 bases; junction bases not matched to a gene: 7.

This clone has a single count. The gene calls are TRBV28 and TRBJ2-5; D call uncertain. Germline CDR1 reads MDHEN; CDR2 reads SYDVKM. V was clipped by 11 bases and J by 4 bases, with 5 bases between them. This CDR3 is 9 amino acids long. The CDR3 DNA reads as TGTGCCTCCGGAGAGACCCAGTACTTC. It codes for CASGETQYF.

The V call is TRBV2, the J call TRBJ2-4, with D maybe TRBD1 (6 bases). The V gene lost 8 bases and the J gene lost 1 base, with 12 bases spanning the gap. Germline V lookup: CDR1 SNHLY, CDR2 FYNNEI. The CDR3 consists of 14 residues. The CDR3: CASLGQGAKNIQYF. In DNA form, the CDR3 reads TGTGCCAGCTTGGGGCAGGGGGCCAAAAACATTCAGTACTTC.

The gene calls are TRBV4-1 and TRBJ2-1, with 7 bases fitting TRBD2. This CDR3 is 16 amino acids long. CDR1 MGHRA and CDR2 YSYEKL come from the germline V gene. V shed 1 base, J shed 6 bases, and the junction held 9 bases outside the gene matches. The CDR3 loop is CASSQVGAGLLNEQFF. In DNA, the CDR3 is TGCGCCAGCAGCCAAGTGGGAGCGGGGCTACTCAATGAGCAGTTCTTC.

CDR3 amino acids: CSVEQGQLGFGYTF. CDR3 DNA sequence: TGCAGCGTTGAACAGGGACAGTTGGGGTTTGGCTACACCTTC. This chain uses TRBV29-1 with TRBJ1-2; 7 nucleotides agree with TRBD1. This CDR3 region has 14 residues. CDR1 and CDR2 from the germline V gene are SQVTM and ANQGSEA. After removal of 2 bases from V and 7 bases from J, the junction contained 10 bases not matched to a gene.

The chain recombines TRBV6-4 with TRBJ2-1, with 13 positions matching TRBD2. V trimming: 2 bases; J trimming: 6 bases; junction bases outside the gene matches: 13. CDR1 is MRHNA and CDR2 is SNTAGT in the germline V gene. The CDR3 spans 19 residues. The DNA for the CDR3 is TGTGCCAGCAGTGACCTGGGGGGACTAGCGGGATCTCGGGGCAATGAGCAGTTCTTC. This encodes CASSDLGGLAGSRGNEQFF.

The V and J genes are TRBV9 and TRBJ1-2; D is ambiguous. Trimming pared 4 bases from V and 8 bases from J, leaving 9 bases between. CDR3 length equals 11 residues. CDR1 is SGDLS, CDR2 YYNGEE, per germline. CDR3 region: CASSRPEGYTF. The CDR3 DNA reads as TGTGCCAGCAGCCGTCCCGAGGGCTACACCTTC.

The chain recombines TRBV6-5 with TRBJ1-1; D ambiguous. Germline V CDR1 and CDR2: MNHEY, SVGAGI. V gave up 2 bases and J gave up 9 bases, with 13 bases separating them. There are 13 residues in the CDR3. The CDR3 region is CASSYGGDKKAFF. In DNA, the CDR3 is TGTGCCAGCAGTTACGGAGGAGATAAGAAAGCTTTCTTT.